The 3 T cell receptor beta chains below were found in one sample sequenced in a study of blood T cell repertoires in COVID-19. Method: immunoSEQ multiplex PCR; TCRdb's copy keeps in-frame clones and lacks some. The data show some 90,000 clones, 85% to 90% seen once. The sequencing sample was made of peripheral blood. The receptor set was obtained from an elderly woman with active COVID-19.

The chain links TRBV21-1 to TRBJ2-3; the table gives TRBD1 as D, unverified against the DNA. TRBV21-1 is described as a pseudogene. The length of the CDR3 is 14 residues. CDR3 DNA sequence: TGTGCCAGCAGCAAAGAGAAGGGGGAAGATACGCAGTATTTT. Translating gives CASSKEKGEDTQYF.

A single count supports this clone. The chain couples TRBV6-5 to TRBJ2-1, with 11 bases aligning to TRBD2. The V gene end was trimmed by 5 bases and the J gene end by 6 bases; junction bases not matched to a gene: 6. The CDR3 contains 15 residues. Germline CDR1 MNHEY, CDR2 SVGAGI. The CDR3 DNA follows: TGTGCCAGCAGTCCAGGACTAGCGGGTTCCAATGAGCAGTTCTTC. Translation: CASSPGLAGSNEQFF.

The V gene is TRBV2, the J gene TRBJ2-5, with TRBD1 identical over 7 bases. The germline gives CDR1 SNHLY, CDR2 FYNNEI. The CDR3 contains 18 residues. The V and J ends lost 5 bases and 4 bases, in that order; junction bases with no gene match: 19. As DNA, the CDR3 is TGTGCCAGCAGTCCGGGCCCCTACAGGGGCGCACGAGGAGAGACCCAGTACTTC. It encodes CASSPGPYRGARGETQYF. The full variable domain, with the rest looked up from reference TRBV2 and TRBJ2-5, is EPEVTQTPSHQVTQMGQEVILRCVPISNHLYFYWYRQILGQKVEFLVSFYNNEISEKSEIFDDQFSVERPDGSNFTLKIRSTKLEDSAMYFCASSPGPYRGARGETQYFGPGTRLLVL.